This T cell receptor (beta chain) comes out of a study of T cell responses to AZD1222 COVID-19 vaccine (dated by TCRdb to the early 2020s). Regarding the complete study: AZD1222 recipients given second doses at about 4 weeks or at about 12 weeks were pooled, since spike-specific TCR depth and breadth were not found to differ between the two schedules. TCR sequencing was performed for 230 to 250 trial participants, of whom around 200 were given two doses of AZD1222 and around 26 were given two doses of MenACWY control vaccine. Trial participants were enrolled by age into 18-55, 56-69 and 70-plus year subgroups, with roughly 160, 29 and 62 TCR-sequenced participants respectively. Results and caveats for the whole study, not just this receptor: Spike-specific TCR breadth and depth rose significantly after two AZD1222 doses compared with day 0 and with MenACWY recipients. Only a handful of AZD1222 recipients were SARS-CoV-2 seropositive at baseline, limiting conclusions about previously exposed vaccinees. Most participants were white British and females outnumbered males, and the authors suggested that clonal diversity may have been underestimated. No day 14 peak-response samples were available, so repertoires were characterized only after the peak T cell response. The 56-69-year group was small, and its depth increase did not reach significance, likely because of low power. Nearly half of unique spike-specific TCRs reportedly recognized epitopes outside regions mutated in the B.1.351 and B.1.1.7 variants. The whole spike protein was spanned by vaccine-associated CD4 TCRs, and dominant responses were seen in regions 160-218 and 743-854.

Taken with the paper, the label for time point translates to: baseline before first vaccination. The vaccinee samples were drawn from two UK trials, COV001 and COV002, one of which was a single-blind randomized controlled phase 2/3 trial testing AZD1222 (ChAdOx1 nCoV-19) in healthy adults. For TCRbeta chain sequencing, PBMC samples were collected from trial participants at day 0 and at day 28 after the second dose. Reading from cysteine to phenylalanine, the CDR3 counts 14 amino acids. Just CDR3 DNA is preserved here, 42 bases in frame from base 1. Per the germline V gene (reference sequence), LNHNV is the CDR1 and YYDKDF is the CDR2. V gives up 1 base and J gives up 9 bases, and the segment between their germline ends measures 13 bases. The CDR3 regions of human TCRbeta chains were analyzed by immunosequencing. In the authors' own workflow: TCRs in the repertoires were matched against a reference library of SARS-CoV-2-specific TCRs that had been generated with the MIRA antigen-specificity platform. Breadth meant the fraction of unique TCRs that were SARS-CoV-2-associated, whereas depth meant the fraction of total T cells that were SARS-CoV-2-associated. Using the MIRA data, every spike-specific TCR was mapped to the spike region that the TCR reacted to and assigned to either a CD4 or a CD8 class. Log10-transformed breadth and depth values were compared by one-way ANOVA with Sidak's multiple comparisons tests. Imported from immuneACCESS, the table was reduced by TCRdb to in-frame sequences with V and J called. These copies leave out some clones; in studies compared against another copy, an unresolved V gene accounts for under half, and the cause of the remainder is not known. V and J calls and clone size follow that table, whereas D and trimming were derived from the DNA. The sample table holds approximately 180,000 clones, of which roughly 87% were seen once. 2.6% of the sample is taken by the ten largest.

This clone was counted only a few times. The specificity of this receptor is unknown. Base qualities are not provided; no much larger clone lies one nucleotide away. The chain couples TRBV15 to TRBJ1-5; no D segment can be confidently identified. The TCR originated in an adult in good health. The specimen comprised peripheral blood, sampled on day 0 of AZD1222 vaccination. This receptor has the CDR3 CATSRGKGFGPQHF. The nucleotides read TGTGCCACCAGCAGAGGAAAGGGCTTCGGGCCCCAGCATTTT.